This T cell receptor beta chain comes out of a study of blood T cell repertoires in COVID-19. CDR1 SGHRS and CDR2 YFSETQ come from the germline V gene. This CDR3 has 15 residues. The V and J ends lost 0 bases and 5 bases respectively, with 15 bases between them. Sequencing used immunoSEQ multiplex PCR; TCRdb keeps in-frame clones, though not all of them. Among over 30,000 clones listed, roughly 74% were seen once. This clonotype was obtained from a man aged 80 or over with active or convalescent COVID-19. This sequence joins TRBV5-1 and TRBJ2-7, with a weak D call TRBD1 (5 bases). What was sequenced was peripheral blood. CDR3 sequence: CASSLGGRRVDEQYF. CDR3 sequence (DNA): TGCGCCAGCAGCTTGGGTGGGCGCAGGGTGGACGAGCAGTACTTC.